Included here is one TCR beta chain sequence, with context. Libraries were prepared by immunoSEQ multiplex PCR; TCRdb keeps only in-frame clonotypes and omits some of them. This sample has around 190,000 clones, with almost 95% found just once. This entry is derived from a study of T cell responses to AZD1222 COVID-19 vaccine. This CDR3 is 15 amino acids long. Germline V CDR1 and CDR2: MDHEN, SYDVKM. The germline V and J ends were trimmed by 1 base and 0 bases, with 4 bases remaining between them. The chain recombines TRBV28 with TRBJ1-6; D unresolved. The material sequenced was peripheral blood, taken on day 0 of AZD1222 vaccination. The source is an adult in good health. The CDR3 loop is CASSLLYSYNSPLHF. CDR3 DNA sequence: TGTGCCAGCAGTTTATTGTACTCCTATAATTCACCCCTCCACTTT.